This T cell receptor beta chain was sequenced for a study of CD8 T cells in Susac syndrome. Study-wide points: It was acknowledged by the study that relatively few individuals were included in its TCR sequencing and HLA analysis.

Reverse transcription of about 0.45 to 1 ug RNA used random hexamers. MiXCR, run by TCRdb on the immunoSEQ multiplex PCR reads, gives a single entry per CDR3 protein. Altogether some 260,000 distinct CDR3 sequences are present, 70% to 90% being singletons, with the ten largest covering about 0.11%. As regards this clonotype: The antigen is unknown.

TCR beta was sequenced from blood CD8+ and CD4+ T cells. The multiple sclerosis control group comprised treatment-naive patients with stable or active relapsing-remitting disease. Negative isolation was used for CD8+ and CD4+ T cells, and FACS enrichment was applied to TEMRA cells. The CDR3 contains 15 residues. V lost 5 bases, J lost 2 bases, and 9 bases stayed unmatched. Per the germline V gene, CDR1 is DFQATT and CDR2 is SNEGSKA (reference sequence). Sequencing was carried out using CD8+ T cells from PBMCs. This sequence was found in a human donor with multiple sclerosis. The J gene is TRBJ2-1, the V gene TRBV20-1, with 7 bases that match TRBD2. CDR3 sequence: CSAGATRETYNEQFF. As DNA, the CDR3 is TGCAGTGCTGGGGCGACGCGGGAGACCTACAATGAGCAGTTCTTC.